A single sample gave rise to the 12 T cell receptor beta chains below, sequenced in a study of tumor and adjacent non-tumor tissue in lung cancer. RNA was extracted from bulk tissue without any cell sorting. The library came from three nested PCR rounds adapted from ARM-PCR protocols. One entry per CDR3 protein results from TCRdb running MiXCR on the multiplex PCR reads. The data contain over 85,000 distinct CDR3 sequences, 84% of them singletons. The source material was lung tumor tissue. The receptors were sampled from a man between 65 and 79 years old with non-small cell lung cancer.

This clonotype was detected a few times. Given a much more abundant clone one base away, this may be a read error. The gene calls are TRBV28 and TRBJ1-5; 9 bases agree with TRBD1. CDR1 is MDHEN and CDR2 is SYDVKM in the germline V gene. The CDR3 is 15 residues long. The CDR3 is CGSRPGTGSNQPQHF. CDR3 nucleotide sequence: TGTGGCAGCAGACCTGGGACAGGGAGCAATCAGCCCCAGCATTTT.

Regarding this clonotype: An end of the junction differs from the germline gene, which may be a read error. The rearrangement uses TRBV5-1 and TRBJ1-1; D perhaps matches TRBD1 (6 bases). The germline CDR1 and CDR2 sequences are SGHRS and YFSETQ. CDR3 size: 15 residues. CDR3 in amino acids: CASSFTTGTNIEAFF. For the CDR3, the DNA is TGCGCCAGCAGCTTTACCACAGGGACGAACATTGAAGCTTTCTTT.

This clonotype was found once. Germline and junction disagree at one end, which may indicate a read error. This chain connects TRBV4-2 to TRBJ2-7; possible D gene TRBD2, 5 bases. Germline CDR1 reads LGHNA; CDR2 reads YNFKEQ. CDR3 length: 14 residues. The CDR3 spells CASSQGEGLYEQYF. Here the CDR3 DNA reads TGTGCCAGCAGTCAAGGAGAGGGCCTCTACGAGCAGTACTTC.

Notes on this clonotype: Its ends do not fully match the called genes, so a read error is possible. This chain uses TRBV30 with TRBJ2-7, with 8 positions matching TRBD2. The CDR3 consists of 17 residues. Looked up from germline, CDR1 is GTSNPN and CDR2 is SVGIG (reference sequence). The CDR3 here is CAWSGALAGGLLYDQYF. The CDR3 DNA reads as TGTGCCTGGAGTGGAGCGCTGGCGGGAGGCCTCTTATACGACCAGTACTTC.

There are many counts of this clonotype. The chain uses TRBV28 and TRBJ1-5; weak D call: TRBD1 (5 bases). The CDR3 consists of 12 residues. The V gene lost 7 bases and the J gene lost 7 bases, with 11 bases spanning the gap. The V gene's germline CDR1 is MDHEN and CDR2 SYDVKM. CDR3 bases: TGTGCCAGCACCCCGCAGGGCCAGCCCCAGCATTTT. It yields the protein CASTPQGQPQHF.

This chain connects TRBV2 to TRBJ2-3; 9 bases map to TRBD1. The V gene's germline CDR1 is SNHLY and CDR2 FYNNEI. With V trimmed by 6 bases and J by 4 bases, 8 bases remained unmatched. The CDR3 has 15 residues. In DNA form, the CDR3 reads TGTGCCAGCAGAGGGGGACAGGGCGGCGCAGATACGCAGTATTTT. Residues: CASRGGQGGADTQYF.

This clonotype was observed a few times. The rearrangement joins TRBV19 to TRBJ2-2, with 7 bases lining up with TRBD1. This CDR3 has 14 residues. V trimming: 8 bases; J trimming: 4 bases; junction bases outside the gene matches: 7. Germline CDR1 is LNHDA and CDR2 is SQIVND (reference sequence). The CDR3 nucleotides read TGTGCCAGTCGGCGACAGGGCGGCACCGGGGAGCTGTTTTTT. It encodes CASRRQGGTGELFF.

This clonotype was recorded only once. Here the CDR3 omits its conserved ending phenylalanine or tryptophan, so a read error is the likely source. Because the CDR3's place on the DNA is in doubt, the DNA is left out and the CDR3 is given as listed by TCRdb. This chain uses TRBV29-1 with TRBJ2-1. The length of the CDR3 is 16 amino acids, counting both ends. The germline V gene encodes CDR1 SQVTM and CDR2 ANQGSEA. The CDR3 sequence: CSVELYDNGVDNEQFL.

Turning to this clonotype: Compared with germline, one end of the junction differs, possibly owing to a read error. The V gene is TRBV11-2, the J gene TRBJ2-3; D is uncertain. This CDR3 contains 14 residues. CDR1 SGHAT and CDR2 FQNNGV come from the germline V gene. CDR3 in DNA: TGTGCCAGCAGCTCACATGGGTCCTCAGATACGCAGTGTTTT. This codes for CASSSHGSSDTQCF.

As to this clonotype: A read error may account for a junction end that differs from germline. The chain has TRBV6-1 and TRBJ2-5, with D possibly TRBD1 on 8 matching bases. The CDR3 is 14 residues long. Germline CDR1 is MNHNS and CDR2 is SASEGT. The CDR3 coding sequence is TGTGCCAGCATACCAGGGGGCGGGGGTGAGACCCAGAACTTC. This sequence encodes CASIPGGGGETQNF.

The chain employs TRBV10-2 and TRBJ1-2; 9 bases map to TRBD1. From germline, CDR1 is WSHSY and CDR2 SAAADI. This CDR3 has 13 amino acids. CDR3 region: CTISRTGDYGYTF. The CDR3 DNA follows: TGCACCATCAGTAGGACAGGGGACTATGGCTACACCTTC.

A remark on this clonotype: Since no conserved phenylalanine or tryptophan closes the CDR3, a read error is the likely cause. The chain combines TRBV11-1 with TRBJ2-5; weak D call: TRBD2 (5 bases). The CDR3 length is 15 residues. The V gene's germline CDR1 is SGHAT and CDR2 FQDESV (reference sequence). Trimming took off 5 bases at V and 2 bases at J, with 15 bases between the two ends. The CDR3 here is CASSPGKTNQETQYL. CDR3 sequence (DNA): TGTGCCAGCAGCCCGGGTAAGACTAATCAAGAGACCCAGTACCTC.